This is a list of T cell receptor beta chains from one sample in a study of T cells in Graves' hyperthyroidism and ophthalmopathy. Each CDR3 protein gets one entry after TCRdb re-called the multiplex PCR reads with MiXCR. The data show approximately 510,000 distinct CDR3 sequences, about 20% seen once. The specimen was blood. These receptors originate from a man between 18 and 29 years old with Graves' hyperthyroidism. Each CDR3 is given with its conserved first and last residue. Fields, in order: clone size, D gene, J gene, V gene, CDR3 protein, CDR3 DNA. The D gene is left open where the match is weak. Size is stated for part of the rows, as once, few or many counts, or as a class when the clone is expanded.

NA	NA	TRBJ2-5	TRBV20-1	CSASFGEETQYF	TGCAGTGCTAGCTTCGGGGAAGAGACCCAGTACTTC
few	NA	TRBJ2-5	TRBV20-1	CSVALGLRETQYF	TGCAGTGTCGCCCTTGGGCTGAGAGAGACCCAGTACTTC
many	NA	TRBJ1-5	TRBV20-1	CSARQVEYSNQPQHF	TGCAGTGCTAGGCAGGTTGAGTATAGCAATCAGCCCCAGCATTTT
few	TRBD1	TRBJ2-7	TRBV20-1	CSGRAGTGDEQYF	TGCAGTGGCCGCGCCGGGACAGGGGACGAGCAGTACTTC
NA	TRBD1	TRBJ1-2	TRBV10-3	CAIGLDRGHGYTF	TGTGCCATCGGTCTTGACAGGGGCCATGGCTACACCTTC
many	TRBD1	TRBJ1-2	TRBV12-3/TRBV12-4	CASRLDRGGGYTF	TGTGCCAGCAGATTGGACAGGGGTGGCGGCTACACCTTC
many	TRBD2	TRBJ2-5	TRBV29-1	CSVEGLAGTQETQYF	TGCAGCGTTGAAGGACTAGCGGGGACACAAGAGACCCAGTACTTC
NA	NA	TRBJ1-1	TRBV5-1	CASSPWAGSGTEAFF	TGCGCCAGCAGCCCCTGGGCGGGGTCTGGCACTGAAGCTTTCTTT
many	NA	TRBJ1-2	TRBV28	CASSPSGLYGYTF	TGTGCCAGCAGCCCCTCCGGGCTCTATGGCTACACCTTC
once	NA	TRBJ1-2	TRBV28	CASSLEGGLYGYIF	TGTGCCAGCAGTTTAGAAGGGGGATTGTATGGCTACATCTTC
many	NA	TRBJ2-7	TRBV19	CASSSDRSSYEQYF	TGTGCCAGTAGTTCAGACAGGAGCTCCTACGAGCAGTACTTC
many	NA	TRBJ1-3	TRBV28	CASREGLRRTDTIYF	TGTGCCAGCAGAGAAGGCCTCCGGAGGACAGACACCATATATTTT
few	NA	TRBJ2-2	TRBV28	CASKPPPAHVPPNTGELFF	TGTGCCAGCAAGCCCCCCCCCGCACACGTTCCTCCTAACACCGGGGAGCTGTTTTTT
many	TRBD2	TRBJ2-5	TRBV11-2	CASSTAPLGLAGEETQYF	TGTGCCAGCAGCACCGCGCCTTTAGGACTAGCGGGGGAAGAGACCCAGTACTTC
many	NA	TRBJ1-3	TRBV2	CASTEITGNTIYF	TGTGCCAGCACTGAGATTACTGGAAACACCATATATTTT
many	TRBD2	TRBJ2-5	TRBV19	CASSIAPGTSGGAFETQYF	TGTGCCAGTAGTATCGCCCCCGGGACTAGCGGGGGGGCTTTTGAGACCCAGTACTTC
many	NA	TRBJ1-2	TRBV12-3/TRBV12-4	CASSRPLGYGYTF	TGTGCCAGCAGCCGCCCCCTAGGGTATGGCTACACCTTC
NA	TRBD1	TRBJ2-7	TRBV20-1	CSASVSRDRATDSYEQYF	TGCAGTGCTAGTGTAAGTCGGGACAGGGCTACGGACTCCTACGAGCAGTACTTC
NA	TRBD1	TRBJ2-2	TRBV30	CAWSEGTGAAGELFF	TGTGCCTGGAGCGAAGGGACAGGGGCGGCCGGGGAGCTGTTTTTT
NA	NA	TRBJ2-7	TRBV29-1	CSVELGTHYEQYF	TGCAGCGTTGAACTGGGGACACACTACGAGCAGTACTTC
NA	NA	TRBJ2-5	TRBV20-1	CSASQTRRETQYF	TGCAGTGCTAGTCAGACCCGGCGAGAGACCCAGTACTTC
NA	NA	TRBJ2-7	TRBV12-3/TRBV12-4	CASSSLPGNEQYF	TGTGCCAGCAGTTCTCTCCCGGGGAACGAGCAGTACTTC
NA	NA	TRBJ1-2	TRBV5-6	CASSLPGQIGRGYTF	TGTGCCAGCAGCCTACCGGGGCAGATCGGACGGGGCTACACCTTC
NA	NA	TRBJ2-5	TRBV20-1	CSAEAQYF	TGCAGTGCTGAGGCCCAGTACTTC
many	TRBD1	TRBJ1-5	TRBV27	CASSSRTGSNQPQHF	TGTGCCAGCAGTTCCCGGACAGGAAGCAATCAGCCCCAGCATTTT
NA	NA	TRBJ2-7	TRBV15	CATSREESTGQYF	TGTGCCACCAGCAGAGAAGAATCGACAGGCCAGTACTTC
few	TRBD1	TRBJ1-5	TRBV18	CASSTDRVGNQPQHF	TGTGCCAGCTCAACAGACAGGGTTGGCAATCAGCCCCAGCATTTT
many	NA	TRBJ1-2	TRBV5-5	CASSLGQANYGYTF	TGTGCCAGCAGCTTGGGACAGGCTAACTATGGCTACACTTTC
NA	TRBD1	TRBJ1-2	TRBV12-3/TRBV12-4	CASSLGDSRNYGYTF	TGTGCCAGCAGTTTGGGGGACAGTCGAAACTATGGCTACACCTTC
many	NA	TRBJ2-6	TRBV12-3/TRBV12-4	CASSRVGGANVLTF	TGTGCCAGCAGTCGGGTTGGAGGGGCCAACGTCCTGACTTTC
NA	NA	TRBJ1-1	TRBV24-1	CATSDPGYTEAFF	TGTGCCACCAGTGATCCAGGGTACACTGAAGCTTTCTTT
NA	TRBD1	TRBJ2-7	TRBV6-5	CASSYTGTESEQYF	TGTGCCAGCAGTTACACGGGGACAGAAAGCGAGCAGTACTTC
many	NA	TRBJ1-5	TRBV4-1	CASSQGAQGRSNQPQHF	TGCGCCAGCAGCCAAGGGGCCCAGGGCAGAAGCAATCAGCCCCAGCATTTT
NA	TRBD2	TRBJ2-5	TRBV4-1	CASSPIPGGAGTQYF	TGCGCCAGCAGCCCTATCCCCGGGGGGGCTGGGACCCAGTACTTC
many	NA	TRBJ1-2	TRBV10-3	CAISESVKSTGTYTF	TGTGCCATCAGTGAGTCGGTCAAGAGCACAGGCACCTACACCTTC
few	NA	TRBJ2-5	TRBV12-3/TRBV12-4	CASSLRSETQYF	TGTGCCAGCAGTTTACGATCGGAGACCCAGTACTTC